This entry describes one T cell receptor beta chain. Its antigen has not been determined. Per-base quality was not reported, and no clone a single base away is much larger than it. As encoded in the germline V gene, CDR1 is SQVTM while CDR2 is ANQGSEA. The germline V end is reduced by 4 bases and the J end by 5 bases; junction bases left unmatched: 3. The CDR3 goes from the cysteine to the phenylalanine over 12 residues. The entry retains the CDR3 DNA only, 36 bases that are in frame from base 1. On a MiSeq, deep resolution sequencing aimed for a depth between 1 in 1 million and 1 in 200,000 T cells, with each clonotype covered roughly 10x on average. TCR beta libraries were generated with the immunoSEQ hsTCRB Kit. Turning to the authors' computational methods: ImmunoSEQ Data Assistant and ImmunoSEQ Analyzer were used for data analysis, and V, D and J genes were assigned according to IMGT definitions. Clonality was computed as one minus normalized Shannon entropy of productive rearrangement frequencies, ranging from 0 to 1. Only overrepresented clonotypes making up at least 0.05% of the repertoire of each patient were included in the public clonotype analysis. More than ten age-matched healthy donor repertoires from immuneACCESS were used as controls for clonality. The table comes from immuneACCESS by way of TCRdb, which keeps in-frame sequences with V and J called. Part of the clones is missing from these tables; in studies checked, under half for an unresolved V gene and the rest for unknown reasons. That table furnishes V, J and clone size, whereas the DNA furnished D and trimming. The sample table holds around 150,000 clones, of which approximately 80% were seen once. The ten largest clones add up to roughly 2% of the sample.

The data derive from a study of cytotoxic CD8 clonotypes in ibrutinib-treated CLL (dated by TCRdb to the early 2020s). Regarding the research as a whole: The cohort was composed of under 12 relapsed/refractory and about 15 treatment-naive patients; IGHV unmutated status was identified in 17 patients. Responses were partial in 25 or so patients and complete in 2; after median around 66 months follow-up, around 14 stayed in remission and 12 progressed. Samples at response were collected after a median of 12 months of treatment, with a range of roughly 6 to 36 months. On average, each sample had roughly 250,000 productive templates and about 89,000 productive rearrangements. Of the 90 or so participants in the trial, roughly 25 had longitudinal samples available. Cryopreserved peripheral blood mononuclear cells were obtained prior to treatment, at the time of response, and at either disease progression or sustained remission. Patients were still on ibrutinib when every remission and progressive disease sample was collected. What the work shows at the level of the full study, not this receptor alone: At baseline, clonality was higher than in age-matched healthy donors and showed a strong correlation with circulating CD8+ T-cell counts. Clonality rose at ibrutinib response, remained stable during sustained remission, and dropped back toward baseline at progression. Sustained-remission and progressing patients did not have matched sampling times, and lymph node repertoires were not examined. Public clonotypes were rare and either shrank or stayed stable during treatment, and the rise in clonality at ibrutinib response reflected expansion of private clonotypes.

The sample's time point label, in plain terms: eleven to twelve months on ibrutinib. For TCR beta library preparation, roughly 2 micrograms of genomic DNA was extracted from cryopreserved PBMCs. High-throughput TCR beta sequencing was performed on longitudinal blood samples from CLL patients receiving ibrutinib monotherapy. The patients were enrolled in a single-center, open-label phase 2 trial of ibrutinib monotherapy. The receptor's source is a human donor with chronic lymphocytic leukemia. Sequencing used PBMCs, obtained after 12 months of ibrutinib treatment. The rearrangement joined TRBV29-1 to TRBJ2-5, and TRBD1 matches 8 of the central bases. The DNA sequence reads TGCAGCGTTGTGCCAGGGGGCGAGACCCAGTACTTC. Translated, this gives CSVVPGGETQYF.